This T cell receptor (beta chain) comes out of a study of T cells after yellow fever vaccination. MiXCR was run by TCRdb on the 5' RACE reads, yielding one entry per CDR3 protein. The table lists 500,000 to 700,000 distinct CDR3 sequences, about a fifth of them singletons. The CDR3 loop spans 15 amino acids. Germline V lookup: CDR1 LGHNA, CDR2 YSLEER. V was clipped by 0 bases and J by 1 base, with 9 bases between them. This clonotype originated in a man aged 25-40 years who received the YFV17D yellow fever vaccine. This sample comprised PBMCs, obtained 15 days after the yellow fever booster vaccination. This chain uses TRBV4-3 with TRBJ1-1; D possibly corresponds to TRBD1 (5 bases). CDR3 in amino acids: CASSQDLGRNTEAFF. The DNA for the CDR3 is TGCGCCAGCAGCCAAGATCTGGGGCGGAACACTGAAGCTTTCTTT.